The present TCR beta chain was sequenced within a study of T-cell reconstitution after alpha-beta-depleted transplantation in children. Unique molecular identifiers featured in how the TCRbeta library was prepared. TCRdb recomputed calls from the PCR reads with MiXCR, one row per CDR3 protein. The sample has about 610,000 distinct CDR3 sequences, about 10% seen once. This clonotype was picked up a small number of times. This receptor was taken from a human donor who donated a stem cell graft to a child with acute myeloid leukemia. The material sequenced was PBMCs from the stem cell graft donor, taken from the stem cell graft.

The CDR3 region has the DNA TGTGCCAGGGTACCTATTGGCACCGGGGAGCTGTTTTTT. Its translation is CARVPIGTGELFF. V usage is TRBV19 and J usage is TRBJ2-2; no firm D call. CDR1 LNHDA and CDR2 SQIVND come from the germline V gene (reference sequence). Trimming left V 9 bases short and J 4 bases short, with 12 bases between. The CDR3 loop spans 13 amino acids.